This T cell receptor beta chain emerged from a study of CD8 T cells in ankylosing spondylitis (dated by TCRdb to about 2017). With respect to the entire study: To find TCR variants linked to disease, the study profiled T cell receptor beta repertoires in ankylosing spondylitis patients and healthy donors. The full study cohort was made up of roughly 25 ankylosing spondylitis patients and some 100 healthy donors. Peripheral blood was sampled, and synovial fluid was also collected from ankylosing spondylitis patients. Paper-wide results and their limitations: A CD8+ phenotype was shown by the disease-linked clones, which were found at relatively low frequencies in peripheral blood. Blood from ankylosing spondylitis patients appeared to be characterized by a TCR beta motif composed of eight highly homologous amino acid variants. Some TCR beta motif variants had previously been reported in synovial fluid and blood of reactive arthritis patients, which suggested common disease-initiation mechanisms. The disease-linked clones were reported as significantly enriched in matched synovial fluid samples from ankylosing spondylitis patients.

Including the terminal cysteine and phenylalanine, the CDR3 comprises 14 residues. Of the read, only the CDR3 DNA is kept; its 42 bases are in frame from base 1. V ends up 6 bases short and J 5 bases short, with an unmatched junction base count of 4. Taken from the germline V gene (reference sequence), the CDR1 and CDR2 loops are LGHDT and YNNKEL. This clonotype was counted between two and nine times. Its antigen is currently not known. Per-base qualities were not stored, and no clone one base away is much larger. Sequencing used an Illumina HiSeq 2500. TCR beta libraries were prepared by quantitative 5'-RACE with molecular barcodes. Under the source paper's analysis protocol: A new computational method based on a probabilistic model of VDJ rearrangement was used to identify disease-linked TCR variants. Starting from the raw public reads, TCRdb applied fastp trimming at Q25, assembled clones with MiXCR and retained in-frame beta chains. Rows merge per CDR3 protein into single entries with the most common DNA and genes. These V and J calls rely on TCRdb rather than the paper's analysis. In this sample the table shows roughly 280,000 distinct CDR3 sequences, around 20% of which occur a single time. In total, the top ten clones hold about 8.2% of the sample.

This receptor chain uses TRBV3-1 and TRBJ2-2; 9 central bases correspond to TRBD1. This TCR was recovered from a male donor with ankylosing spondylitis or in good health (not recorded which). Sequenced material: blood, either unsorted or a sorted T cell fraction (not recorded which). Here is the DNA: TGTGCCAGCAGGGGACAGGGCCTTACCGGGGAGCTGTTTTTT. It encodes CASRGQGLTGELFF.